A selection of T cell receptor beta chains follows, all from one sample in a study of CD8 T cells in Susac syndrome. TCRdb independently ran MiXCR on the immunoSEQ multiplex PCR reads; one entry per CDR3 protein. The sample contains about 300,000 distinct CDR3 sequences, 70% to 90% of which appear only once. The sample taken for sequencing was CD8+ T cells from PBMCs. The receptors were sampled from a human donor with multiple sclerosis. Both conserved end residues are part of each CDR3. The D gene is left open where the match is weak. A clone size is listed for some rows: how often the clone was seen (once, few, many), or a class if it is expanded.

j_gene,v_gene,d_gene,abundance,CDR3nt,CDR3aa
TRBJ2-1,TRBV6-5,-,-,TGTGCCAGCAGCCCACGGGACGCCTACAATGAGCAGTTCTTC,CASSPRDAYNEQFF
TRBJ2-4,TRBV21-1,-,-,TGTGCCAGCAGCGCCGGTCGATGGAGGGGGTTCATTCAGTACTTC,CASSAGRWRGFIQYF
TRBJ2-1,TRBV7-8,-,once,TGTGCCAGCAGCTTATTCCTAGGTCATGAGCAGTTCTTC,CASSLFLGHEQFF
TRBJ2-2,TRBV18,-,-,TGTGCCAGCTCACCTCTTGGACGGGACCCGTCAGCCGGGGAGCTGTTTTTT,CASSPLGRDPSAGELFF
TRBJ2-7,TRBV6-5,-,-,TGTGCCAGCAGTTACTCGGGGGGGCATCTGCCCTACGAGCAGTACTTC,CASSYSGGHLPYEQYF
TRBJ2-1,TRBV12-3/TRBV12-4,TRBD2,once,TGTGCCAGCAGGCTTCCGGGACTAGCGGACAATGAGCAGCTCTTC,CASRLPGLADNEQLF
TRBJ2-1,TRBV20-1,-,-,TGCAGTGCTAGGGACACCTACTCCTACAATGAGCAGTTCTTC,CSARDTYSYNEQFF
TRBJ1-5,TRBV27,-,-,TGTGCCAGCAGTTCAGGGGCGGCTAGCAATCAGCCCCAGCATTTT,CASSSGAASNQPQHF
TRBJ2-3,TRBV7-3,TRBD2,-,TGTGCCAGCAGCTTACTCCATAGCGGGAGAAGGGCAGATACGCAGTATTTT,CASSLLHSGRRADTQYF
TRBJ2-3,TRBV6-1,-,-,TGTGCCAGCAGTAGGGCAAGGACAGCCCCCACAGATACGCAGTATTTT,CASSRARTAPTDTQYF
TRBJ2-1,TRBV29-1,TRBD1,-,TGCAGCGTTGAAGGTGTACAGGGGATTTACAATGAGCAGTTCTTC,CSVEGVQGIYNEQFF
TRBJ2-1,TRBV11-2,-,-,TGTGCCAGCAGCTTAGGAGGGAGACTGTACGATGAGCAGTTCTTC,CASSLGGRLYDEQFF
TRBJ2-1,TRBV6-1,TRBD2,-,TGTGCCAGCTATGGGATTCGACTAGCGGGAAACTACAATGAGCAGTTCTTC,CASYGIRLAGNYNEQFF
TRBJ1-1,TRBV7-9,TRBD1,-,TGTGCCAGCAGCTGGGACAGGGGGGTTGAAGCTTTCTTT,CASSWDRGVEAFF
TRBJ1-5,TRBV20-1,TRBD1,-,TGCAGTGCTGGAGACTCGGGACAGGGAGAAAGCAATCAGCCCCAGCATTTT,CSAGDSGQGESNQPQHF
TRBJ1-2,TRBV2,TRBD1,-,TGTGCCAGCAGGCCCGACAGGGTACGCTCAGGAGGAAACTATGGCCACACCTTC,CASRPDRVRSGGNYGHTF
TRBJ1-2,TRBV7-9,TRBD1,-,TGTGCCAGCAGCCCCGGGACAGACTCTAACTATGGCTACACCTTC,CASSPGTDSNYGYTF
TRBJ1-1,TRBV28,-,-,TGTGCCAGCAGTTTGACAGCTGGAATGAACACTGAAGCTTTCTTT,CASSLTAGMNTEAFF
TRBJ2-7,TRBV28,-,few,TGTGCCGTCTCAGTTCCGGGACCGAATTACGAGCAGTACTTC,CAVSVPGPNYEQYF
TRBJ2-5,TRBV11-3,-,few,TGTGCCAGCAGCTTAAAGGGACGGTACCAAGAGACCCAGTACTTC,CASSLKGRYQETQYF
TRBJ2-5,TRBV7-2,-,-,TGTGCCAGCAGCTTCGGGTCGGCGTTTCAAGAGACCCAGTACTTC,CASSFGSAFQETQYF
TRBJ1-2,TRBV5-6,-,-,TGTGCCAGCAGCTTGATACAGGATCATGGCTACACCTTC,CASSLIQDHGYTF
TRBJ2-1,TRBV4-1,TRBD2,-,TGCGCCAGCAGCCCGGCCAGCGGGAGATGGGGGGAGCAGTTCTTC,CASSPASGRWGEQFF
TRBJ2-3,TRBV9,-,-,TGTGCCAGCAGCGTTCAGCGGAGTCGGGGAGATACGCAGTATTTT,CASSVQRSRGDTQYF
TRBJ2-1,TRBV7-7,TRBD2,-,TGTGCTAGCAGCTTATCTAGCGGGACAAACAATGAGCAGTTCTTC,CASSLSSGTNNEQFF
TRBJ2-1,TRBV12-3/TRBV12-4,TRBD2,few,TGTGCCAGCAGTTTAGAGCGAGGACTAGCGGGAGGTGGGGGGAGGGATGAGCAGTTCTTC,CASSLERGLAGGGGRDEQFF
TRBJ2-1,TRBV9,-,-,TGTGCCAGCAGCGCCGAGTTGAGCTCCTACAATGAGCAGTTCTTC,CASSAELSSYNEQFF
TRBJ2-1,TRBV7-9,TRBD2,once,TGTGCCAGCAGCCCCCAGACTAGCGGGTACAATGAGCAGTTCTTC,CASSPQTSGYNEQFF
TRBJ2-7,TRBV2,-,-,TGTGCCAGCATGGAGGGCAGGGGGTTCACCTACGAGCAGTACTTC,CASMEGRGFTYEQYF
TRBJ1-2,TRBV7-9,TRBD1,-,TGTGCCAGCAGCAGGGGACAGGGGGCAGATGGCTACACCTTC,CASSRGQGADGYTF
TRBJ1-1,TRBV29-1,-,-,TGCAGCGTTGATACGGTCAGGGCAGGGGAAGGAAGGACTGAAGCTTTCTTT,CSVDTVRAGEGRTEAFF
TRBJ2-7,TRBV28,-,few,TGTGCCAGCACGATCCAGGGGAGGTACGAGCAGTACTTC,CASTIQGRYEQYF
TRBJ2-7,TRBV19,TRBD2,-,TGTGCCAGTACCCCAAACCCCGCGGGAGGGCCGAACGAGCAGTACTTC,CASTPNPAGGPNEQYF
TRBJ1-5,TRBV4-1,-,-,TGCGCCAGCAGCCAAAGGGGGACCGAGAATCAGCCCCAGCATTTT,CASSQRGTENQPQHF
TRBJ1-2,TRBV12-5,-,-,TGTGCTAGTGGTTTGCCACGCGGGGCAGGAGAGATTGGCTACACCTTC,CASGLPRGAGEIGYTF
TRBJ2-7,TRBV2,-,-,TGTGCCAGCAAAGGGCGAACCTCCTACGAGCAGTACTTC,CASKGRTSYEQYF
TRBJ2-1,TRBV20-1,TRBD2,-,TGCAGTGCCAAGACTAGCGGGAGGGTAGATGAGCAGTTCTTC,CSAKTSGRVDEQFF
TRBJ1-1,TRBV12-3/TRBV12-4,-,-,TGTGCCAGCAGTTTCGGACACGATGAAGCTTTCTTT,CASSFGHDEAFF
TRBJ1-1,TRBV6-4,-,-,TGTGCCAGCAAACAGGTGCTAGGTCACACTGAAGCTTTCTTT,CASKQVLGHTEAFF
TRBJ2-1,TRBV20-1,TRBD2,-,TGCAGTGCTAGAGATAACGGGAAACTAGCGGACTACAATGAGCAGTTCTTC,CSARDNGKLADYNEQFF
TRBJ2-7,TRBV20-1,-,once,TGCAGTGCTAGAGGAGGTGGCATTCGCCCGGACGAGCAGTACTTC,CSARGGGIRPDEQYF
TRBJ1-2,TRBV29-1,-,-,TGCAGCGTCCCTGGGGGCAGCAGCTATGGCTACACCTTC,CSVPGGSSYGYTF
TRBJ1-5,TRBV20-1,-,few,TGCAGTGCTAATACAGGGAGGTATAGCAATCAGCCCCAGCATTTT,CSANTGRYSNQPQHF
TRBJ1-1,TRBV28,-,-,TGTGCCAGCAGACCCTACATATTACAGACATTGGGCACTGAAGCTTTCTTT,CASRPYILQTLGTEAFF
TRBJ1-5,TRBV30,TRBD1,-,TGTGCCTGGAGTGGCGGGACAGGGGGCAATCAGCCCCAGCATTTT,CAWSGGTGGNQPQHF
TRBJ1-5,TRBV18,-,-,TGTGCCAGCTCACCTCCTGGACATTTTGACACGTGGGGAGGCAATCAGCCCCAGCATTTT,CASSPPGHFDTWGGNQPQHF
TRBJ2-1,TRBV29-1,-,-,TGCAGCGTTGGGTTAAATGAGCAGTTCTTC,CSVGLNEQFF
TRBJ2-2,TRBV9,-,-,TGTGCCAGCAGCGTAGCAATTAGCGCAAACACCGGGGAGCTGTTTTTT,CASSVAISANTGELFF
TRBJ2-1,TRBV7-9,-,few,TGTGCCAGCAGCTTGGAGGACTACAATGAGCAGTTCTTC,CASSLEDYNEQFF
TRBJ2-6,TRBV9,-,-,TGTGCCAGCAGCGAGGCGGTCCGGGTCTCGCATGGGGCCAACGTCCTGACTTTC,CASSEAVRVSHGANVLTF
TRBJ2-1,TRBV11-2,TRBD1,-,TGTGCCAGCAGTGGACAGGGTAATGAGCAGTTCTTC,CASSGQGNEQFF
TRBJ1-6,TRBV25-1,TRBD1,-,TGTGCCAGCAGTGCAGGGGACAGCTCCTATAATTCACCCCTCCACTTT,CASSAGDSSYNSPLHF
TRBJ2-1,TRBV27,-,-,TGTGCCAGCAGTTTATCGTTGACCTCTCCCTTTAATGAGCAGTTCTTC,CASSLSLTSPFNEQFF
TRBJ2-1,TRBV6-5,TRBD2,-,TGTGCCAGCAGTTACGGCGGGAGGAAAAATGAGCAGTTCTTC,CASSYGGRKNEQFF
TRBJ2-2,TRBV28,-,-,TGTGCCAGCATGGGTGGTGGCGGGGAGCTGTTTTTT,CASMGGGGELFF
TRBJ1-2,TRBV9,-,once,TGTGCCAGCAAGGAAGGGAACTATGGCTACACCTTC,CASKEGNYGYTF
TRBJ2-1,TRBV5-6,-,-,TGTGCCAGCAGATTTGGAGATCCCTACAATGAGCAGTTCTTC,CASRFGDPYNEQFF